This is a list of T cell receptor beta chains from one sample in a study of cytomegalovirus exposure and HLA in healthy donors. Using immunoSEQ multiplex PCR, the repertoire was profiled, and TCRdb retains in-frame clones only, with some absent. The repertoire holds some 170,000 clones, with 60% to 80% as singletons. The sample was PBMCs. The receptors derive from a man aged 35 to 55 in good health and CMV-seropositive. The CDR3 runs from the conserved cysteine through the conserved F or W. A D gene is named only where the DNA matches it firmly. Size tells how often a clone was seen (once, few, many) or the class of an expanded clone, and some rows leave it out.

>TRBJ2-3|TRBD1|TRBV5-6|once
TGTGCCAGCAGCTTGTGGGACAGGTGGTTCACAGATACGCAGTATTTT
CASSLWDRWFTDTQYF
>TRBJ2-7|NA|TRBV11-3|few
TGTGCCAGCAGCCGAGGGACACCCGGCCTCGACGAGCAGTACTTC
CASSRGTPGLDEQYF
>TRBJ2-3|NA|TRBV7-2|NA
TGTGCCAGCAGCTCCTCGGGGAGAGATACGCAGTATTTT
CASSSSGRDTQYF
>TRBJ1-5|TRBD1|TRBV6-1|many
TGTGCCAGCAGGACAGGGTCCCTGAATCAGCCCCAGCATTTT
CASRTGSLNQPQHF
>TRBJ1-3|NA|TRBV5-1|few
TGCGCCAGCAGCTTGGGACGGACAGCTGGAAACACCATATATTTT
CASSLGRTAGNTIYF
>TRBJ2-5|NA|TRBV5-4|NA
TGTGCCAGCAGCCAAACAGGGAGTGAAGAGACCCAGTACTTC
CASSQTGSEETQYF
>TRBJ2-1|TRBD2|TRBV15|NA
TGTGCCACCAGCATTCCTAGCGGATTACAGCTGGATGAGCAGTTCTTC
CATSIPSGLQLDEQFF
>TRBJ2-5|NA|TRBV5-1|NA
TGCGCCAGCAGCTACGAGTATGGGACCCAGTACTTC
CASSYEYGTQYF
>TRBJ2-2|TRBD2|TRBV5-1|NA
TGCGCCAGCAGACAGCTAGCGGGGAAGAACACCGGGGAGCTGTTTTTT
CASRQLAGKNTGELFF
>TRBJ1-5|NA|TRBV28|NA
TGTGCCAGCAGTTTACACCGGGGTATGAGCAATCAGCCCCAGCATTTT
CASSLHRGMSNQPQHF
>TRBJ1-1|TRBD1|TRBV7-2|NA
TGTGCCAGCAGCTTAGTTGGGACAGGGGGCTCAAACACTGAAGCTTTCTTT
CASSLVGTGGSNTEAFF
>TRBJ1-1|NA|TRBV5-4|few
TGTGCCAGCAGCTTGGTAGGAGCAGGGGAAGAGACTGAAGCTTTCTTT
CASSLVGAGEETEAFF
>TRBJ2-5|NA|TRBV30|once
TGTGCCTGGAGTGTAAAGGCGGGATATGAGACCCAGTACTTC
CAWSVKAGYETQYF
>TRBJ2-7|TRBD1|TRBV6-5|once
TGTGCCAGCAGTTACAAACAGGGGTACGAGCAGTACTTC
CASSYKQGYEQYF
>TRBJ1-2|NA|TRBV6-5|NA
TGTGCCATCAGTACGGGACACAGCTATGGCTACACCTTC
CAISTGHSYGYTF
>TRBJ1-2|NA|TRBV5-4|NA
TGTGCCAGCAGTATCGGGGGAGATGGGTTTAACTATGGCTACACCTTC
CASSIGGDGFNYGYTF
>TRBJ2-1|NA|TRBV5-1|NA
TGCGCCAGCAGCTTGGCGGGGAGCTCCTACAATGAGCAGTTCTTC
CASSLAGSSYNEQFF
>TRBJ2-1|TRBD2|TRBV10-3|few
TGTGCCATCAGTGAGTCGAGGACTAGCGATGAGCAGTTCTTC
CAISESRTSDEQFF
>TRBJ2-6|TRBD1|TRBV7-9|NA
TGTGCCAGCAGCCAACCGGGGACAGGCAGGGTATATGGGGCCAACGTCCTGACTTTC
CASSQPGTGRVYGANVLTF
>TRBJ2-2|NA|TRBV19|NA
TGTGCCAGTAGTAGGGGACTTTTCCCCGGGGAGCTGTTTTTT
CASSRGLFPGELFF
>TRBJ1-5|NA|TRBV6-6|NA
TGTGCCAGCAGTCCCTCGGGGCCCCAGCATTTT
CASSPSGPQHF
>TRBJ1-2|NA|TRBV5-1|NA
TGCGCCAGCAGCTTGGTTGGTGACAGTTATGGCTACACCTTC
CASSLVGDSYGYTF
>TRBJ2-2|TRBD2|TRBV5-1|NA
TGCGCCAGCAGACCCGGGGCTAGCGGGAGGGCGGCCGGGGAGCTGTTTTTT
CASRPGASGRAAGELFF
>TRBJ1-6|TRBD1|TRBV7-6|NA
TGTGCCAGCAGCCCTCAGACAGGGAATAATTCACCCCTCCACTTT
CASSPQTGNNSPLHF
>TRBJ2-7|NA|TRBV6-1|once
TGTGCCAGCAGTTTCCCAGGCTCCTCCTACGAGCAGTACTTC
CASSFPGSSYEQYF
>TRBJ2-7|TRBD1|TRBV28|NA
TGTGCCAGCAGTCAGTCCGGGACAGAAACCTACGAGCAGTACTTC
CASSQSGTETYEQYF
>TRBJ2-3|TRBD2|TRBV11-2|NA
TGTGCCAGCAGCCCGGGGGGAGATACGCAGTATTTT
CASSPGGDTQYF
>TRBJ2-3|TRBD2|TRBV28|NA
TGTGCCAGCGACGGGACTAGCCCACCAGATACGCAGTATTTT
CASDGTSPPDTQYF
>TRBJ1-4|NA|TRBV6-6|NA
TGTGCCAGCAGTTATTACGCAGGGGTTAATGAAAAACTGTTTTTT
CASSYYAGVNEKLFF
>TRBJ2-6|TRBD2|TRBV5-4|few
TGTGCCAGCAGCTTGCGGCTAGCGGGAGGATCCTCTACGGCCAACGTCCTGACTTTC
CASSLRLAGGSSTANVLTF
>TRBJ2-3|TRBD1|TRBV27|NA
TGTGCCAGCAGTTTTAGGGGGACAGGGCCCTCTGGGCGAACAGATACGCAGTATTTT
CASSFRGTGPSGRTDTQYF
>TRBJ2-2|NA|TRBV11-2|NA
TGTGCCAGCAGCTTGTGGACAGAGAACACCGGGGAGCTGTTTTTT
CASSLWTENTGELFF
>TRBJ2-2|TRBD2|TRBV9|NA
TGTGCCAGCAGCTTCGGGGGGGTGAGGACCGGGGAGCTGTTTTTT
CASSFGGVRTGELFF
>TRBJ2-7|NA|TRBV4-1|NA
TGCGCCAGCAGCCAAGTTTTAACAGGGTTCCACGAGCAGTACTTC
CASSQVLTGFHEQYF
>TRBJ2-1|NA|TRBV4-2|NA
TGTGCCAGCAGCCAAGATGCAGTAGGGCAGGGTCCCTACAATGAGCAGTTCTTC
CASSQDAVGQGPYNEQFF
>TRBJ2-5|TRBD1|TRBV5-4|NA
TGTGCCAGCAGTTCGACGGACAGGGGATCGGAGACCCAGTACTTC
CASSSTDRGSETQYF
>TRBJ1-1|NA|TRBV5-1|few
TGCGCCAGCAGCTTGGGACATTCGGCGAACACTGAAGCTTTCTTT
CASSLGHSANTEAFF
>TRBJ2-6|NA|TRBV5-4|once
TGTGCCAGCAGCTTTCCGGGGGGCACTGGGGCCAACGGCCTGACTTTC
CASSFPGGTGANGLTF
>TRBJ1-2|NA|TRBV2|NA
TGTGCCAGTTCTAGACAGGACAACTATGGCTACACCTTC
CASSRQDNYGYTF
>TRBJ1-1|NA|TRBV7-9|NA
TGTGCCAGCAGCCTGGGCCTGGCGACTGAAGCTTTCTTT
CASSLGLATEAFF